The rows below give T cell receptor beta chains drawn from one sample of a study of blood T cells in healthy people across ages. Each CDR3 protein is one row after TCRdb ran MiXCR on the 5' RACE reads. The table has approximately 810,000 distinct CDR3 sequences, around 26% seen once; the top ten hold 15% to 20%. Sequencing was done on a sample of blood. These TCRs come from a woman aged 80 or older in good health. Both conserved end residues are part of each CDR3. D genes are given only for firm matches. A row's size may be missing; if present it is once, few, many or a size class.

clone_size j_call d_call v_call cdr3_aa cdr3_nt
many TRBJ2-7 - TRBV3-1 CASSQDTTGRGKQYF TGTGCCAGCAGCCAAGATACGACAGGGCGCGGGAAGCAGTACTTC
- TRBJ2-3 - TRBV12-3/TRBV12-4 CASSLYGGGAADTQYF TGTGCCAGCAGTTTATACGGCGGCGGGGCCGCAGATACGCAGTATTTT
few TRBJ2-3 - TRBV12-3/TRBV12-4 CASTSLPADTQYF TGTGCCAGCACCTCCCTCCCGGCAGATACGCAGTATTTT
- TRBJ1-4 - TRBV18 CASSPVPAESEKLFF TGTGCCAGCTCACCCGTCCCAGCCGAGAGTGAAAAACTGTTTTTT
once TRBJ2-1 - TRBV7-7 CASSLLIGNEQFF TGTGCTAGCAGCCTCCTAATAGGCAATGAGCAGTTCTTC
many TRBJ2-1 TRBD1 TRBV11-2 CASSLRSGTGSPEEFF TGTGCCAGCAGCCTCAGGTCAGGGACAGGTTCACCCGAGGAGTTCTTC
many TRBJ2-6 TRBD1 TRBV12-3/TRBV12-4 CASSPSPGTGRRGANVLTF TGTGCCAGCAGTCCGAGTCCCGGGACAGGGCGGAGAGGGGCCAACGTCCTGACTTTC
- TRBJ1-6 - TRBV3-1 CASSRTENSPPHF TGTGCCAGCAGTCGGACAGAAAATTCACCCCCCCACTTT
many TRBJ2-3 TRBD1 TRBV18 CASSPLDRVTDTQYF TGTGCCAGCTCACCACTCGACAGGGTCACAGATACGCAGTATTTT
few TRBJ1-1 TRBD1 TRBV6-4 CASRRRGGTGDGVNTEAFF TGTGCCAGCAGGAGACGGGGGGGGACAGGGGACGGAGTGAACACTGAAGCTTTCTTT
- TRBJ1-2 TRBD1 TRBV9 CASSVGYAGGSYGYTF TGTGCCAGCAGCGTAGGGTACGCAGGGGGCAGCTATGGCTACACCTTC
many TRBJ1-2 - TRBV20-1 CSAIQVAWGYTF TGCAGTGCTATTCAGGTCGCTTGGGGCTACACCTTC
- TRBJ1-1 - TRBV27 CASAGGDGNTEAFF TGTGCCAGCGCCGGGGGGGATGGGAACACTGAAGCTTTCTTT
many TRBJ2-3 TRBD1 TRBV5-1 CASRWMGTGSDTQYF TGCGCCAGCAGGTGGATGGGGACAGGGTCAGATACGCAGTATTTT
- TRBJ1-2 - TRBV14 CASSQGRGTNYGYTF TGTGCCAGCAGCCAAGGAAGAGGGACCAACTATGGCTACACCTTC
- TRBJ1-5 - TRBV15 CATSRDQFTQPQHF TGTGCCACCAGCAGAGATCAATTTACCCAGCCCCAGCATTTT
many TRBJ2-7 TRBD1 TRBV12-3/TRBV12-4 CASSLVTGGEQYF TGTGCCAGCAGTTTAGTGACAGGGGGGGAGCAGTACTTC
many TRBJ2-7 TRBD1 TRBV12-3/TRBV12-4 CASSFSGTGLYEQYF TGTGCCAGCAGTTTTTCCGGGACAGGGTTATACGAGCAGTACTTC
many TRBJ2-5 - TRBV2 CASSDNGVGETQYF TGTGCCAGCAGTGATAACGGGGTCGGAGAGACCCAGTACTTC
many TRBJ1-2 - TRBV6-6 CASTGQLLGYTF TGTGCCAGCACCGGACAGCTTTTGGGCTACACCTTC
few TRBJ1-2 - TRBV5-1 CASSLRVGGYTF TGCGCCAGCAGCCTCAGGGTTGGTGGCTACACCTTC
many TRBJ2-1 - TRBV7-9 CASSKQSSSYNEQFF TGTGCCAGCTCGAAACAGAGCAGCTCCTACAATGAGCAGTTCTTC
few TRBJ1-5 - TRBV27 CASSPDSGNQPQHF TGTGCCAGCAGCCCGGACAGTGGCAATCAGCCCCAGCATTTT
few TRBJ2-5 - TRBV20-1 CSASHPNNEQYF TGCAGTGCTAGCCACCCAAACAATGAGCAGTACTTC
few TRBJ2-2 TRBD1 TRBV3-1 CASSQGTGVGGELFF TGTGCCAGCAGCCAAGGAACAGGGGTCGGCGGGGAGCTGTTTTTT
- TRBJ1-1 - TRBV14 CASSQVRGASEAFF TGTGCCAGCAGCCAAGTACGAGGGGCCTCTGAAGCTTTCTTT
many TRBJ2-1 - TRBV7-2 CASSLVESSYNEQFF TGTGCCAGCAGCTTAGTGGAAAGCTCCTACAATGAGCAGTTCTTC
many TRBJ1-6 - TRBV7-2 CASSLAPRVNSPLHF TGTGCCAGCAGCTTAGCCCCACGGGTTAATTCACCCCTCCACTTT
- TRBJ2-2 - TRBV28 CASRSRVLYTGERFF TGTGCCAGCAGATCAAGGGTCCTGTACACCGGGGAGCGGTTTTTT
- TRBJ1-1 - TRBV12-3/TRBV12-4 CANSPPGLEAFF TGTGCCAACAGTCCCCCAGGGCTTGAAGCTTTCTTT
- TRBJ2-4 - TRBV7-2 CASSPEAGRAKNIQYF TGTGCCAGCAGCCCAGAGGCGGGTAGAGCCAAAAACATTCAGTACTTC
many TRBJ1-2 - TRBV21-1 CASSPPGWQGVAEGYGYTF TGTGCCAGCAGCCCCCCCGGCTGGCAGGGGGTTGCAGAAGGATATGGCTACACCTTC
- TRBJ2-7 - TRBV5-5 CASSRDFTGSYEQYF TGTGCCAGCAGCCGAGATTTTACAGGCTCCTACGAGCAGTACTTC
many TRBJ2-7 - TRBV20-1 CSARGQLDSYEQYF TGCAGTGCTAGAGGACAGCTAGACTCCTACGAGCAGTACTTC
- TRBJ2-7 TRBD1 TRBV6-5 CASSYGRQGSYEQYF TGTGCCAGCAGTTACGGGAGACAGGGGTCCTACGAGCAGTACTTC
few TRBJ1-2 - TRBV12-3/TRBV12-4 CASTQLTAYGYTF TGTGCCAGCACGCAACTGACGGCGTATGGCTACACCTTC
many TRBJ2-3 - TRBV5-1 CASTEVGNTDTQYF TGCGCCAGCACAGAGGTAGGAAACACAGATACGCAGTATTTT
- TRBJ2-1 - TRBV20-1 CSAQTSSGGYEQFF TGCAGTGCCCAAACCAGCAGCGGAGGTTACGAGCAGTTCTTC
many TRBJ2-7 - TRBV5-4 CASSASINPYEQYF TGTGCCAGCAGCGCCTCGATTAATCCCTACGAGCAGTACTTC
few TRBJ1-4 - TRBV2 CASSGSGCEKLFF TGTGCCAGCAGTGGCTCTGGTTGTGAAAAACTGTTTTTT